These 13 T cell receptor beta chains share one sample of origin, sequenced in a study of STAT5B mutations in CD4+ large granular lymphocyte leukemia (dated by TCRdb to between 2021 and 2024). Receptor libraries were prepared by the immunoSEQ multiplex PCR assay. This is the immuneACCESS table as TCRdb keeps it, with only in-frame sequences that have V and J called. A part of the clones is gone; compared with another copy, unresolved V genes explain less than half, and the rest is unexplained. Within this sample are about 40,000 clones, with about four fifths of them counted one time only. About 3.8% of the sample is held by the ten biggest clonotypes. What was sequenced was CD4+ T cells from blood buffy coats. The source of these receptors is a human donor in good health.

Details on this clone: The sample holds other DNA sequences that translate to the same CDR3. Here the CDR3 DNA reads TGCGCCAGCAGCTTGGTCGGTGGGGAGCTGTTTTTT. Translation gives CASSLVGGELFF. This chain connects TRBV5-1 to TRBJ2-2; the D is unclear. The V end was cut by 0 bases, the J end by 8 bases, with 5 bases between. The CDR3 sequence is 12 residues long. Looked up from germline, CDR1 is SGHRS and CDR2 is YFSETQ.

The V gene is TRBV2, the J gene TRBJ2-7; 8 bases agree with TRBD2. The CDR3 loop spans 14 amino acids. The germline V gene has CDR1 SNHLY and CDR2 FYNNEI. V gave up 8 bases and J gave up 1 base; unmatched junction bases: 7. CDR3 DNA sequence: TGTGCCAGCGATAGGACTAGCTTATCCTACGAGCAGTACTTC. Protein: CASDRTSLSYEQYF. Complete variable domain (other parts from reference TRBV2 and TRBJ2-7): EPEVTQTPSHQVTQMGQEVILRCVPISNHLYFYWYRQILGQKVEFLVSFYNNEISEKSEIFDDQFSVERPDGSNFTLKIRSTKLEDSAMYFCASDRTSLSYEQYFGPGTRLTVT.

The J gene is TRBJ2-1, the V gene TRBV5-1, with TRBD2 as a possible D gene (6 bases). The germline gives CDR1 SGHRS, CDR2 YFSETQ. This CDR3 comprises 15 residues. V shed 0 bases and J shed 7 bases, with 14 bases lying between them. This chain's CDR3 is CASSLAGDSRNEQFF. Written as DNA, the CDR3 is TGCGCCAGCAGCTTGGCCGGGGACTCCCGGAATGAGCAGTTCTTC.

The V and J genes are TRBV5-4 and TRBJ1-2, with 8 nucleotides matching TRBD1. The CDR3 sequence is 15 residues long. V gave up 4 bases and J gave up 5 bases; unmatched junction bases: 10. Germline V CDR1 and CDR2: SGHNT, YYREEE (reference sequence). CDR3 loop: CASSPGQDPLYGYTF. CDR3 bases: TGTGCCAGCAGCCCGGGACAGGATCCTCTATATGGCTACACCTTC.

The V and J genes are TRBV19 and TRBJ1-5; TRBD1 matches 8 bases. V trimming: 1 base; J trimming: 3 bases; junction bases outside the gene matches: 8. This CDR3 contains 17 residues. The V gene's germline CDR1 is LNHDA and CDR2 SQIVND (reference sequence). CDR3 coding DNA: TGTGCCAGTAGTATAGTCCCGGCCAGGGGGCCCAATCAGCCCCAGCATTTT. Protein product: CASSIVPARGPNQPQHF.

CDR3 DNA sequence: TGTGCCAGCAGTTACGGACCGAACTATGGCTACACCTTC. Translating gives CASSYGPNYGYTF. The chain employs TRBV6-5 and TRBJ1-2; D uncertain. The CDR3 contains 13 residues. Germline CDR1 is MNHEY and CDR2 is SVGAGI. V dropped 2 bases and J dropped 2 bases, with 6 bases sitting between them.

The V and J genes are TRBV4-2 and TRBJ2-3, with TRBD2 matching over 9 bases. The V segment lost 4 bases and the J segment 2 bases; nucleotides outside the gene matches: 4. The CDR3 contains 15 residues. From germline, CDR1 is LGHNA and CDR2 YNFKEQ. CDR3 sequence reads: CASSRVAGDTDTQYF. CDR3 nucleotides: TGTGCCAGCAGCCGAGTAGCGGGGGACACAGATACGCAGTATTTT.

V and J are TRBV19 and TRBJ2-1; TRBD2 matches at 12 bases. Losses at the gene ends were 3 bases for V and 6 bases for J; bases not matched to a gene: 12. The CDR3 extends over 18 amino acids. The germline gives CDR1 LNHDA, CDR2 SQIVND (reference sequence). The CDR3 region has the DNA TGTGCCAGTAGTATTCTAAGCGGGACTAGCGGGCGCATCAATGAGCAGTTCTTC. It specifies CASSILSGTSGRINEQFF.

The chain uses TRBV10-3 and TRBJ2-1; TRBD2 is a possible D gene (5 bases). Germline CDR1 reads ENHRY; CDR2 reads SYGVKD. V gave up 2 bases and J gave up 16 bases, with 18 bases separating them. The CDR3 has 13 residues. The CDR3: CAISEPRTPVPFF. DNA of the CDR3: TGTGCCATCAGTGAGCCCCGGACTCCAGTGCCCTTCTTC.

This clone came up once. The chain couples TRBV10-3 to TRBJ2-1; D is possibly TRBD1 or TRBD2 (5 bases each). Germline V gene sequence: CDR1 ENHRY, CDR2 SYGVKD. The CDR3 loop spans 14 amino acids. With 0 bases removed from V and 6 bases from J, the gap between germline ends came to 9 bases. CDR3 amino acids: CAISESGPLNEQFF. In nucleotides, the CDR3 is TGTGCCATCAGTGAGTCGGGACCCCTCAATGAGCAGTTCTTC.

The rearrangement uses TRBV6-1 and TRBJ2-7, with TRBD2 matching over 11 bases. CDR1 is MNHNS, CDR2 SASEGT, per germline. The CDR3 totals 13 residues. V dropped 6 bases and J dropped 2; count of bases not matched to a gene: 0. The CDR3 protein is CASRTSGAYEQYF. The CDR3, as DNA: TGTGCCAGCAGGACTAGCGGGGCCTACGAGCAGTACTTC.

The CDR3 spells CASSSPGQGVGTEAFF. As DNA, the CDR3 is TGTGCCAGCAGCTCTCCGGGACAGGGGGTTGGCACTGAAGCTTTCTTT. The chain recombines TRBV5-4 with TRBJ1-1, with 11 bases that match TRBD1. With 3 bases clipped from V and 4 bases from J, the junction kept 8 bases outside the gene matches. This CDR3 is 16 amino acids long. Germline V gene data show CDR1 as SGHNT and CDR2 as YYREEE (reference sequence). Drawing the rest from reference TRBV5-4 and TRBJ1-1, the complete variable domain is ETGVTQSPTHLIKTRGQQVTLRCSSQSGHNTVSWYQQALGQGPQFIFQYYREEENGRGNFPPRFSGLQFPNYSSELNVNALELDDSALYLCASSSPGQGVGTEAFFGQGTRLTVV.

The genes are TRBV6-1 and TRBJ1-5; TRBD1 is a possible D gene (6 bases). V was pared by 6 bases and J by 6 bases, with 12 bases between. Looked up from germline, CDR1 is MNHNS and CDR2 is SASEGT. This CDR3 has 13 amino acids. The CDR3 region is CASSEEGGQPQHF. The DNA of the CDR3 is TGTGCCAGCAGCGAGGAGGGGGGTCAGCCCCAGCATTTT.